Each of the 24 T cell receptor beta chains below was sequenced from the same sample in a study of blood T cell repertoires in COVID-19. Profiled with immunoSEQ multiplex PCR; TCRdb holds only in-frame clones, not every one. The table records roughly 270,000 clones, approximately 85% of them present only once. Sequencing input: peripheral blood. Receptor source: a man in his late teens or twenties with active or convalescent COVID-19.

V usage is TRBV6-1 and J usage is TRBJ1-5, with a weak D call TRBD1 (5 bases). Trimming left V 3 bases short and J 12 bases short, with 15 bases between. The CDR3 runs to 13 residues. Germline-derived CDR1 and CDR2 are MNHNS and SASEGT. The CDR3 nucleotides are TGTGCCAGCAGTGAGGGGGGACGGACACTCCAGCATTTT. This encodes CASSEGGRTLQHF.

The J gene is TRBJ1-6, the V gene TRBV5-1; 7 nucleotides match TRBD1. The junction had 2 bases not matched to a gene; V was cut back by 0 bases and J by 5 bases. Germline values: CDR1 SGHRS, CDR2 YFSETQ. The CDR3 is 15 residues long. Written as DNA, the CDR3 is TGCGCCAGCAGCTTGGCAGGGGGTAATAATTCACCCCTCCACTTT. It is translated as CASSLAGGNNSPLHF. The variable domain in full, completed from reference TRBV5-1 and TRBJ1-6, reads KAGVTQTPRYLIKTRGQQVTLSCSPISGHRSVSWYQQTPGQGLQFLFEYFSETQRNKGNFPGRFSGRQFSNSRSEMNVSTLELGDSALYLCASSLAGGNNSPLHFGNGTRLTVT.

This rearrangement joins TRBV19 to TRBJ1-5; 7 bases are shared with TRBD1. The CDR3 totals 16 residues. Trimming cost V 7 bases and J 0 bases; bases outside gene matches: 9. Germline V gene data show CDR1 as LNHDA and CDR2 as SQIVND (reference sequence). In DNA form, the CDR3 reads TGTGCCAGTATTCCCGGGACAGATTATAGCAATCAGCCCCAGCATTTT. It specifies CASIPGTDYSNQPQHF. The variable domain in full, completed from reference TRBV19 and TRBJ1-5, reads DGGITQSPKYLFRKEGQNVTLSCEQNLNHDAMYWYRQDPGQGLRLIYYSQIVNDFQKGDIAEGYSVSREKKESFPLTVTSAQKNPTAFYLCASIPGTDYSNQPQHFGDGTRLSIL.

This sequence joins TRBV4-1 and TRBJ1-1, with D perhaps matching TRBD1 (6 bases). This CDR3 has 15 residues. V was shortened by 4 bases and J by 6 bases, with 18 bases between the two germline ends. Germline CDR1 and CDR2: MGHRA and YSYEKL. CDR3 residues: CASSPEQGSGSEAFF. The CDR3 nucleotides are TGCGCCAGCAGCCCCGAACAGGGTTCGGGGTCTGAAGCTTTCTTT.

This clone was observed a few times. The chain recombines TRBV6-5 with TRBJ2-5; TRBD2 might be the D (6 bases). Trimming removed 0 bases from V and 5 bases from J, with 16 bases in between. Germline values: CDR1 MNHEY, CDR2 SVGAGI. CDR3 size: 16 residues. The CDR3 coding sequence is TGTGCCAGCAGTTACTCTGCGGGGACTGGAAAGGAGACCCAGTACTTC. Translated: CASSYSAGTGKETQYF.

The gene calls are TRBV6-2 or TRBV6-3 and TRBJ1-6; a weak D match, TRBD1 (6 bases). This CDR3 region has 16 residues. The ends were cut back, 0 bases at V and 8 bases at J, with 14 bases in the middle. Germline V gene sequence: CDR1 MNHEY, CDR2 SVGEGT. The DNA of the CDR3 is TGTGCCAGCAGTTACTCTTCAGGGGTTCTGGATTCACCCCTCCACTTT. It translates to CASSYSSGVLDSPLHF.

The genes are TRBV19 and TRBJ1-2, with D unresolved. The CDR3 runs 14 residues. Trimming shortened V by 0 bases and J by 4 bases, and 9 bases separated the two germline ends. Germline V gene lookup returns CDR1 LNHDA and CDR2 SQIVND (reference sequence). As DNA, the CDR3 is TGTGCCAGTAGTATAGAGGAGGGTGTCTATGGCTACACCTTC. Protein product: CASSIEEGVYGYTF. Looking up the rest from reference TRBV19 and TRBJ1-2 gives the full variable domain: DGGITQSPKYLFRKEGQNVTLSCEQNLNHDAMYWYRQDPGQGLRLIYYSQIVNDFQKGDIAEGYSVSREKKESFPLTVTSAQKNPTAFYLCASSIEEGVYGYTFGSGTRLTVV.

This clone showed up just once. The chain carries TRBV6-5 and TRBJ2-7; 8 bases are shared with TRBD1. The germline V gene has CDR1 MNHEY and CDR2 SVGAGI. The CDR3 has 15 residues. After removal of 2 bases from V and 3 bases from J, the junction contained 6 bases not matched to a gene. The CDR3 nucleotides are TGTGCCAGCAGTTACGGTCTTGGACAGGGCTACGAGCAGTACTTC. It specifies CASSYGLGQGYEQYF.

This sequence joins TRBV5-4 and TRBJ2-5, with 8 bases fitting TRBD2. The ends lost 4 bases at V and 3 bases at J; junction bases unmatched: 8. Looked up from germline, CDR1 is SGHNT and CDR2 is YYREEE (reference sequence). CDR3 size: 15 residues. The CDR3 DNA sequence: TGTGCCAGCAGCAAGGGGACTAGGGGTAAAGAGACCCAGTACTTC. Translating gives CASSKGTRGKETQYF.

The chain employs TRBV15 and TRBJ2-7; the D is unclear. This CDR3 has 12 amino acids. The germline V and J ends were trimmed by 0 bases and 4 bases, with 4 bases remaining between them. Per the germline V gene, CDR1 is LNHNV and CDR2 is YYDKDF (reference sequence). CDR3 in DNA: TGTGCCACCAGCAGAGACGGGTACGAGCAGTACTTC. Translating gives CATSRDGYEQYF.

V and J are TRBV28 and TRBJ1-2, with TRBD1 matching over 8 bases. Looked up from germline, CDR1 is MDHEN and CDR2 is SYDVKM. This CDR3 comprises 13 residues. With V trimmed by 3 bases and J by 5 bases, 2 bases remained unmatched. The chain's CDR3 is CASSFTGGYGYTF. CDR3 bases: TGTGCCAGCAGTTTCACAGGGGGATATGGCTACACCTTC.

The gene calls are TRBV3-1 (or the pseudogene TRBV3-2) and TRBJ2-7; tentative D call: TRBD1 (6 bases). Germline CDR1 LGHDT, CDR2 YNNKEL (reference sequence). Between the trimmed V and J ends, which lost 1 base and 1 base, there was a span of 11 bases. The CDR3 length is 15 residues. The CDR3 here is CASSQAFRGSYEQYF. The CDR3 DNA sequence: TGTGCCAGCAGCCAAGCCTTCAGGGGATCCTACGAGCAGTACTTC.

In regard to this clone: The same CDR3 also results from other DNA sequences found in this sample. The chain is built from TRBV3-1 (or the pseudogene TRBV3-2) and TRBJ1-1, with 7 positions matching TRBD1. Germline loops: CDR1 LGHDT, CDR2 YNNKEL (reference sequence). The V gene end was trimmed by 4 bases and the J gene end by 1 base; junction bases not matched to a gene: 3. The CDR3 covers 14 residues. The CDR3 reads CASSPGQRNTEAFF. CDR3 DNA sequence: TGTGCCAGCAGCCCGGGACAGCGGAACACTGAAGCTTTCTTT.

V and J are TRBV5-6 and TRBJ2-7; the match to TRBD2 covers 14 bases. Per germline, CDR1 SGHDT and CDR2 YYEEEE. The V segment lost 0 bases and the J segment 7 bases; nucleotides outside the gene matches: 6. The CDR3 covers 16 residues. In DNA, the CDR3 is TGTGCCAGCAGCTTGGGGACTAGCGGGGGGCCGAGGGAGCAGTACTTC. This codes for CASSLGTSGGPREQYF. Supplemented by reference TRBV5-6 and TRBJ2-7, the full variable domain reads DAGVTQSPTHLIKTRGQQVTLRCSPKSGHDTVSWYQQALGQGPQFIFQYYEEEERQRGNFPDRFSGHQFPNYSSELNVNALLLGDSALYLCASSLGTSGGPREQYFGPGTRLTVT.

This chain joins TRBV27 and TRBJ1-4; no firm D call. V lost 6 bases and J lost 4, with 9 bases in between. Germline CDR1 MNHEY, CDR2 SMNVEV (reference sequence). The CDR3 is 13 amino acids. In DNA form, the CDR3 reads TGTGCCAGCAGCCTTTTTCTTAATGAAAAACTGTTTTTT. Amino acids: CASSLFLNEKLFF.

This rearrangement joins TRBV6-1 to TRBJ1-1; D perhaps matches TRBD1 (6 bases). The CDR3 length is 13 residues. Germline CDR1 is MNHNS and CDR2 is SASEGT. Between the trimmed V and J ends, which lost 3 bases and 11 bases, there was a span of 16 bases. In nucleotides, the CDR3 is TGTGCCAGCAGTGACAGGGGTCCCAACGGGGCTTTCTTT. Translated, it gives CASSDRGPNGAFF.

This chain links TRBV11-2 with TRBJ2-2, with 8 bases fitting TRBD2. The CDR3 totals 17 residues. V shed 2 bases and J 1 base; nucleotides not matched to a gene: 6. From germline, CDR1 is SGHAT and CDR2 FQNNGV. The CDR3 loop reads CASSLTVAGLNTGELFF. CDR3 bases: TGTGCCAGCAGCTTAACGGTAGCGGGGCTGAACACCGGGGAGCTGTTTTTT.

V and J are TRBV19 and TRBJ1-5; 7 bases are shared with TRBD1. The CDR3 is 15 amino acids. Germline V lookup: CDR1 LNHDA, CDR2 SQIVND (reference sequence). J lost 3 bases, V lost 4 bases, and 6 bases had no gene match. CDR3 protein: CASSTTGLNNQPQHF. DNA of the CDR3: TGTGCCAGTAGTACGACAGGGTTGAACAATCAGCCCCAGCATTTT.

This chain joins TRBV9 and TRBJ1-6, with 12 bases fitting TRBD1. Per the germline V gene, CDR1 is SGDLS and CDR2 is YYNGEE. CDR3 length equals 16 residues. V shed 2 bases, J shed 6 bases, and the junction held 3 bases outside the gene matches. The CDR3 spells CASSVAGQGANSPLHF. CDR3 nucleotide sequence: TGTGCCAGCAGCGTCGCGGGACAGGGGGCTAATTCACCCCTCCACTTT.

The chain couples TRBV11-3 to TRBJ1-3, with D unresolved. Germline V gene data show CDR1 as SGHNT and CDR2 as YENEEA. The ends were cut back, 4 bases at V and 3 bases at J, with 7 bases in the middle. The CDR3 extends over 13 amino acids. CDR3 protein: CASSSTLGNTIYF. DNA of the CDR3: TGTGCCAGCAGCTCGACACTTGGAAACACCATATATTTT.

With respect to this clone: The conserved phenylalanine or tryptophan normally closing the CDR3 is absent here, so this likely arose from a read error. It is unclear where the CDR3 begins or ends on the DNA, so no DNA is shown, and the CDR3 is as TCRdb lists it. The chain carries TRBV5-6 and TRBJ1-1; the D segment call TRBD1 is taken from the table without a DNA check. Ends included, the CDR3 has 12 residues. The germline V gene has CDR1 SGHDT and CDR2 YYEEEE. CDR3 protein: CASSLVDRPLIL.

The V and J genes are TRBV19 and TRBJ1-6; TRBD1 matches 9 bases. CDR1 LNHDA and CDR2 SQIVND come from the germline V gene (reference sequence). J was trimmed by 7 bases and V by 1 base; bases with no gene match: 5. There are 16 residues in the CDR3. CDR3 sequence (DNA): TGTGCCAGTAGTATAGCGGGGACAGGGTCCAATTCACCCCTCCACTTT. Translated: CASSIAGTGSNSPLHF.

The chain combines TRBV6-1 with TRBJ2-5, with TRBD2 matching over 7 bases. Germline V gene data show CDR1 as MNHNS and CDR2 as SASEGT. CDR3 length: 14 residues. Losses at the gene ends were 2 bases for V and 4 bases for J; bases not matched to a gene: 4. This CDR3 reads CASSEWGGVETQYF. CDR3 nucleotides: TGTGCCAGCAGTGAATGGGGGGGAGTAGAGACCCAGTACTTC.

CDR3 region: CASSFADREENGYTF. CDR3 DNA: TGCGCCAGCAGCTTCGCGGACAGGGAGGAGAATGGCTACACCTTC. The chain recombines TRBV4-3 with TRBJ1-2; 8 bases line up with TRBD1. CDR3 length: 15 amino acids. J was trimmed by 6 bases and V by 5 bases; bases with no gene match: 11. Germline lookup yields CDR1 LGHNA and CDR2 YSLEER.